This TCR beta chain was found in a study of blood T cell repertoires in COVID-19. The CDR3 has 17 amino acids. Trimming left V 2 bases short and J 0 bases short, with 14 bases between. CDR1 GTSNPN and CDR2 SVGIG come from the germline V gene (reference sequence). Study processing details: From reference gene primer amplification, estimates of nucleated cell counts were derived. Produced via immunoSEQ multiplex PCR; TCRdb's table is partial and in-frame only. V, J and clone size are taken as reported in that table, and D and trimming were inferred from the DNA itself. The data contain some 56,000 clones, about 83% of them singletons.

The rearrangement links TRBV30 to TRBJ1-6; D is perhaps TRBD1 (6 bases). Sequenced material: peripheral blood. The clonotype was recovered from a woman aged 55-75 years with COVID-19, enrolled during active disease. The CDR3 bases are TGTGCCTGGAGTCCGGGGGGCTCGAGCTCCTATAATTCACCCCTCCACTTT. Encoded protein: CAWSPGGSSSYNSPLHF. Based on the CDR3 plus reference TRBV30 and TRBJ1-6, the full variable domain is SQTIHQWPATLVQPVGSPLSLECTVEGTSNPNLYWYRQAAGRGLQLLFYSVGIGQISSEVPQNLSASRPQDRQFILSSKKLLLSDSGFYLCAWSPGGSSSYNSPLHFGNGTRLTVT.